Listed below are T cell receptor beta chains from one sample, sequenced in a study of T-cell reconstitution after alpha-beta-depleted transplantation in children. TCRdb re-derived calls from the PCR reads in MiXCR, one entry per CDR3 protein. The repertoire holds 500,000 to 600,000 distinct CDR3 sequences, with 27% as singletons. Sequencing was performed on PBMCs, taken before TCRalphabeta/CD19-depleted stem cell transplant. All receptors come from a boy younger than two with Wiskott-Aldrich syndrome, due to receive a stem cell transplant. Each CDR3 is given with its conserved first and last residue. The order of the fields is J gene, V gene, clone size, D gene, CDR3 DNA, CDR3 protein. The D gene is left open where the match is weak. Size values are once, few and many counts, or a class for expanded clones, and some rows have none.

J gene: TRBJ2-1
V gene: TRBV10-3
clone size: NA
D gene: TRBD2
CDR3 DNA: TGTGCCATCAGTGTAGGTAGCGGGAACCCCCATGAGCAGTTCTTC
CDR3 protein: CAISVGSGNPHEQFF

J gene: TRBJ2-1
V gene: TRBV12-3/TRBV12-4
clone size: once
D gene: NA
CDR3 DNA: TGTGCCAGCAGTCGCAGAAAAGCACAATCCAATGAGCAGTTCTTC
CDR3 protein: CASSRRKAQSNEQFF

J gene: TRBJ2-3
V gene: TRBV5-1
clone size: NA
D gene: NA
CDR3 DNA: TGCGCCAGTTCGACGGCCACAGATACGCAGTATTTT
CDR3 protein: CASSTATDTQYF

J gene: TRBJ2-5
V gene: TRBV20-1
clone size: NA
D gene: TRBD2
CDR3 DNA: TGCAGTGCTAGGCGTCTAGCGGGAGGGTCGGAAGGGACCCAGTACTTC
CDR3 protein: CSARRLAGGSEGTQYF

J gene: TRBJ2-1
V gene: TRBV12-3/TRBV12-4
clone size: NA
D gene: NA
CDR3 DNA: TGTGCCAGCAGTTTTTACCTTCGAGACAATGAGCAGTTCTTC
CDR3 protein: CASSFYLRDNEQFF

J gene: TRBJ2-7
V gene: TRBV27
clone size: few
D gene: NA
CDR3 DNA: TGTGCCAGCAGTCCACGCTTACGATCCGTAAAGGGGTACTTC
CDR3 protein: CASSPRLRSVKGYF

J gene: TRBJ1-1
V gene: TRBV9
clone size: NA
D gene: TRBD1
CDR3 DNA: TGTGCCAGCAGCAAGGGACAGGGTTCCTCTGAAGCTTTCTTT
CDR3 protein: CASSKGQGSSEAFF

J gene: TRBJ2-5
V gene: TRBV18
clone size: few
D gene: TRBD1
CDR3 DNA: TGTGCCAGCTCACCGGATTTAGGGGGCATTGGAGAGACCCAGTACTTC
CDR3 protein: CASSPDLGGIGETQYF

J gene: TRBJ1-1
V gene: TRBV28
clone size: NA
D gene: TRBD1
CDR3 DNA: TGTGCCAGCTTTGCCGGGACAGGGGCCACTGAAGCTTTCTTT
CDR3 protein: CASFAGTGATEAFF

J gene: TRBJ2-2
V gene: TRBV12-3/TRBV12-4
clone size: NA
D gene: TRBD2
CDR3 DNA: TGTGCCAGCTGTTTACCGGGGCTAGCGGGAGGCGGCACCGGGGAGCTGTTTTTT
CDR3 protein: CASCLPGLAGGGTGELFF

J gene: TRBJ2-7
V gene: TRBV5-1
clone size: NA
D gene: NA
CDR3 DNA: TGCGCCAGCAGCTTCGGGGCTACGGAGCAGTACTTC
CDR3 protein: CASSFGATEQYF

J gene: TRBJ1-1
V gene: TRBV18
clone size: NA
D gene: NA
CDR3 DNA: TGTGCCAGCTCACCGACACAGGGTTGGACTGAAGCTTTCTTT
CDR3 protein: CASSPTQGWTEAFF

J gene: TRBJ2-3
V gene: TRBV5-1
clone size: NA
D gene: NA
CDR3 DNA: TGCGCCAGCAGCTGGGTTGGGGCAGATACGCAGTATTTT
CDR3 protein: CASSWVGADTQYF

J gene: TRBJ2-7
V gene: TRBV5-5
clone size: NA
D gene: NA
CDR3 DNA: TGTGCCAGCAGCTTGGTGCGGGGCGCCGAGCAGTACTTC
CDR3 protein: CASSLVRGAEQYF

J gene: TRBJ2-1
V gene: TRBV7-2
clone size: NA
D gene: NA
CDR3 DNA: TGTGCCAGCCGTGGAAGGGTGGGTAATGAGCAGTTCTTC
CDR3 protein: CASRGRVGNEQFF

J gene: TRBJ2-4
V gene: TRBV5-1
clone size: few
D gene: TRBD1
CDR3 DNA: TGCGCCAGCAGCTCCACATCCAGGACAGGGGGAAGAAACATTCAGTACTTC
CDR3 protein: CASSSTSRTGGRNIQYF

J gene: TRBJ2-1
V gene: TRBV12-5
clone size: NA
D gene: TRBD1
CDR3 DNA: TGTGCTAGTGGACCCGGGACAGGGGTTAATGAGCAGTTCTTC
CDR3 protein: CASGPGTGVNEQFF

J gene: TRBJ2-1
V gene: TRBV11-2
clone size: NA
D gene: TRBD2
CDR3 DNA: TGTGCCAGCAGCTTAGACCTTGCACTAGCGGAGAACAATGAGCAGTTCTTC
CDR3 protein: CASSLDLALAENNEQFF

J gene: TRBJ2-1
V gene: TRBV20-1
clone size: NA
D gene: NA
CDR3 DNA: TGCAGTGCTAGACGGGGCTTAGGAAATGAGCAGTTCTTC
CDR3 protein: CSARRGLGNEQFF

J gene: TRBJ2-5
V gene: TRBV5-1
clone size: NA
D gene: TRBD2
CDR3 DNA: TGCGCCAGCAGCTTGGGCGGGACTAGCGGGACAGAGACCCAGTACTTC
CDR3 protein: CASSLGGTSGTETQYF

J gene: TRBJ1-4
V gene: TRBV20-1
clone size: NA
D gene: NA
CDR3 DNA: TGCAGTGCCGAACGGGGACGGGGTTATGAAAAACTGTTTTTT
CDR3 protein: CSAERGRGYEKLFF

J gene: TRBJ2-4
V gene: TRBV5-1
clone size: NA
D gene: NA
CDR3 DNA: TGCGCCAGCAGCTTGGGACTAGTGGAAAACATTCAGTACTTC
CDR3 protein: CASSLGLVENIQYF

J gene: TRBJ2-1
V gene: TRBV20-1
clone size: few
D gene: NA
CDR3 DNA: TGCAGTGCTATCCCCTCACTATCCTACAATGAGCAGTTCTTC
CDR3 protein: CSAIPSLSYNEQFF

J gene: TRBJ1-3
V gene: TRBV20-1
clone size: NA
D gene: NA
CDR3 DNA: TGCAGTGCTAGAAGCGGGGGGCGGAACACCATATATTTT
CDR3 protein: CSARSGGRNTIYF

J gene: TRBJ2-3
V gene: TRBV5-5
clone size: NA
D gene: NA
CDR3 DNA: TGTGCCAGCAGCTTGCTAGCGTACACAGATACGCAGTATTTT
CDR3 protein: CASSLLAYTDTQYF

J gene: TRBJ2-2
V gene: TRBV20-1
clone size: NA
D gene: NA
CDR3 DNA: TGCAGTGCTAGAGGGGGGGCTGGCGGGGAGCTGTTTTTT
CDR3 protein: CSARGGAGGELFF

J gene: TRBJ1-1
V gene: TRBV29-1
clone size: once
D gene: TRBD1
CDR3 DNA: TGCAGCGCGGACAGGATGAACACTGAAGCTTTCTTT
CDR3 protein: CSADRMNTEAFF

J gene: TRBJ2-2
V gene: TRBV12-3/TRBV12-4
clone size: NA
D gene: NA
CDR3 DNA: TGTGCCAGCAGTTTAAAACAGGGAGGGTCCGGGGAGCTGTTTTTT
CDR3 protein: CASSLKQGGSGELFF

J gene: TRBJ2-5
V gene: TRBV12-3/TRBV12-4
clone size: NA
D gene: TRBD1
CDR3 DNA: TGTGCCAGCAGATGGACAGGGGGGGGAGAGACCCAGTACTTC
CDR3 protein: CASRWTGGGETQYF

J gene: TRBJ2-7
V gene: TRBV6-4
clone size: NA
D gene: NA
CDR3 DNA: TGTGCCAGCAGTGCAGAGTTTGCCGCCGCCTCCTACGAGCAGTACTTC
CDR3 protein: CASSAEFAAASYEQYF

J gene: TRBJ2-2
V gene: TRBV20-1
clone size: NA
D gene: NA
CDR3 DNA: TGCAGTGCTAAGACGGTCCTATCAGGGGGGGAGCTGTTTTTT
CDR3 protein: CSAKTVLSGGELFF

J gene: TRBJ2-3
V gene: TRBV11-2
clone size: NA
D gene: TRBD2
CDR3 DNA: TGTGCCAGCAGCTTATTCTTAACCTCGGGACTAGCGGGAGGAATGCGAGATACGCAGTATTTT
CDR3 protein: CASSLFLTSGLAGGMRDTQYF

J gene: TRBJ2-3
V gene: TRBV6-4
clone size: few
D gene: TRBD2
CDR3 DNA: TGTGCCAGCAGCGACCGCGGGGGGAGCACAGATACGCAGTATTTT
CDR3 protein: CASSDRGGSTDTQYF

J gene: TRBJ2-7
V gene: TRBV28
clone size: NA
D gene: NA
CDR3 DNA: TGTGCCAGCAAAAGGGGTATCTACGAGCAGTACTTC
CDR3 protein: CASKRGIYEQYF

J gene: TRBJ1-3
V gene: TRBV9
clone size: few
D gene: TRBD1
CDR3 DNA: TGTGCCAGCAGCGCCTATCGGACAGGGCTAAACACCATATATTTT
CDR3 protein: CASSAYRTGLNTIYF

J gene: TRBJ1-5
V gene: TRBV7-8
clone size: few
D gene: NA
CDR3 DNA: TGTGCCAGCACCCCCGAGGAGGGCAGGAGATCCAATCAGCCCCAGCATTTT
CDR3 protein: CASTPEEGRRSNQPQHF

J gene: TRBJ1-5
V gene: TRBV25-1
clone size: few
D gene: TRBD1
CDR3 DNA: TGTGCCAGCAGTGGTCGGGACAGGGGGCTAGGTCAGCCCCAGCATTTT
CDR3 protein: CASSGRDRGLGQPQHF

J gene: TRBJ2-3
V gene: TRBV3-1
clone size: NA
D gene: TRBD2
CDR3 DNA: TGTGCCAGCAGCCCGGGTTGGGCTAGCGGGCTAGATACGCAGTATTTT
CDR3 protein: CASSPGWASGLDTQYF

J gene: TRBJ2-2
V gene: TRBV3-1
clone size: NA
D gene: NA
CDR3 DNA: TGTACCTTCAGTTTACTAAGCACTGGGGAGCTGTTTTTT
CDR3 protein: CTFSLLSTGELFF

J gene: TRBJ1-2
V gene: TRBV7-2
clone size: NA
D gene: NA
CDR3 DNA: TGTGCCAGCAGCTTACGGAGAGGGGGCTACACCTTC
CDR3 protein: CASSLRRGGYTF